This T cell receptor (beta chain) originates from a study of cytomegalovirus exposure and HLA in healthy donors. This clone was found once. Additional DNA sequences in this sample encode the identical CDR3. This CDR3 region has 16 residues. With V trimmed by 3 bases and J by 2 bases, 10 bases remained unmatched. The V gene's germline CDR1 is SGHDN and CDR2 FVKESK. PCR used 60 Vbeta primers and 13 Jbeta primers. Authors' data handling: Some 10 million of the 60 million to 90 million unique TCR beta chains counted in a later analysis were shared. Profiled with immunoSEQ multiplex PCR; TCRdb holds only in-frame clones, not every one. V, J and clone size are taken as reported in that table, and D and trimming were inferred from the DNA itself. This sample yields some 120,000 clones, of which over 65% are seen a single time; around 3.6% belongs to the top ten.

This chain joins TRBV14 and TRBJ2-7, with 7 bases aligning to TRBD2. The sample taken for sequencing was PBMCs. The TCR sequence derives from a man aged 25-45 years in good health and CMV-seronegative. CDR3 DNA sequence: TGTGCCAGCAGCCATCAAGCGGGGATTGGACCCTACGAGCAGTACTTC. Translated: CASSHQAGIGPYEQYF.